This TCR beta chain was obtained from a study of T cell repertoires in cytomegalovirus infection. Study overall: HLA-B-restricted CMV epitopes that are well studied were used alongside recently identified HLA-C-restricted ones. It was the public TCR beta signatures that indicated both CMV infection and matching HLA type.

General study results and limits: Using cumulative public TCR beta family frequency, the authors identified those who carried CMV together with the relevant HLA. The ex vivo response was dominated by HLA-C-restricted CMV-specific TCR beta clonotypes.

MiXCR, applied by TCRdb to the reads, yields one record per CDR3 protein. Of under 200,000 distinct CDR3 sequences in the sample, about 20% are singletons; the top ten hold under 30%. As to this clonotype: The antigen is unknown.

Germline V gene sequence: CDR1 LNHDA, CDR2 SQIVND (reference sequence). This CDR3 comprises 15 residues. Germline trimming cut 5 bases from V and 3 bases from J; bases unmatched to any gene: 7. The specimen was CD8+ T cells from cultured PBMCs, collected from culture after CMV antigen stimulation. The sequence came from a human donor in good health (CMV status not recorded). Some clones in this sample may be carry-over from other donors' samples. This sequence joins TRBV19 and TRBJ2-1; 7 nucleotides agree with TRBD1. CDR3 sequence: CASSPTGEFYNEQFF. DNA for the CDR3: TGTGCCAGTAGTCCCACAGGGGAATTCTACAATGAGCAGTTCTTC. Full variable domain (outside the CDR3, taken from reference TRBV19 and TRBJ2-1): DGGITQSPKYLFRKEGQNVTLSCEQNLNHDAMYWYRQDPGQGLRLIYYSQIVNDFQKGDIAEGYSVSREKKESFPLTVTSAQKNPTAFYLCASSPTGEFYNEQFFGPGTRLTVL.